One and the same sample provided the 2 T cell receptor beta chains below, sequenced in a study of T cell changes during pregnancy in multiple sclerosis. Using immunoSEQ multiplex PCR, the repertoire was profiled, and TCRdb retains in-frame clones only, with some absent. Of more than 35,000 clones in the sample, roughly 90% were seen once. The sample here was CD4+ T cells from peripheral blood mononuclear cells, taken in the second trimester of pregnancy. The receptors come from a female donor with multiple sclerosis, enrolled in a pregnancy study.

The chain carries TRBV7-2 and TRBJ2-1; TRBD2 matches 10 bases. This CDR3 region has 18 residues. V dropped 5 bases and J dropped 3; count of bases not matched to a gene: 13. Germline V CDR1 and CDR2: SGHTA, FQGNSA. The CDR3 reads CASSNNKEGLAHYNEQFF. CDR3 DNA: TGTGCCAGCAGCAATAATAAAGAGGGACTAGCGCACTACAATGAGCAGTTCTTC.

The J gene is TRBJ2-1, the V gene TRBV15; 10 nucleotides line up with TRBD2. The CDR3 covers 14 residues. The V and J ends lost 8 bases and 5 bases, in that order; junction bases with no gene match: 6. The V gene's germline CDR1 is LNHNV and CDR2 YYDKDF (reference sequence). The CDR3 spells CATHGTSADNEQFF. The CDR3 bases are TGTGCCACCCACGGGACTAGCGCCGACAATGAGCAGTTCTTC. The full variable domain, completed using reference TRBV15 and TRBJ2-1, is DAMVIQNPRYQVTQFGKPVTLSCSQTLNHNVMYWYQQKSSQAPKLLFHYYDKDFNNEADTPDNFQSRRPNTSFCFLDIRSPGLGDTAMYLCATHGTSADNEQFFGPGTRLTVL.